Sequencing of this T cell receptor (beta chain) was carried out in a study of early T cells in non-severe SARS-CoV-2 infection. Study context: Sequenced material consisted of bulk RNA (from unsorted whole blood), and chains were unpaired. Study outcomes and limitations: Sequences matched to VDJdb favored anti-spike CD8 responses, while private and CD4 specificities were missed.

Unique molecular identifiers were affixed to single, distinct cDNA molecules. TCRdb itself ran the 5' RACE reads through MiXCR, one entry per CDR3 protein. Among around 23,000 distinct CDR3 sequences listed, less than 5% were seen once. The sample holds a few counts of this clonotype. The antigen remains unidentified. V shed 4 bases and J 4 bases; nucleotides not matched to a gene: 2. The germline gives CDR1 SGHTA, CDR2 FQGTGA. The CDR3 runs 14 residues. Sequencing input: whole blood. This chain links TRBV7-3 with TRBJ2-3; the match to TRBD1 covers 10 bases. The TCR was taken from an adult who was a healthcare worker with PCR-confirmed SARS-CoV-2 infection or an uninfected control (not recorded which). The CDR3 sequence: CASSWTGGSDTQYF. In DNA, the CDR3 is TGTGCCAGCAGCTGGACAGGGGGGTCAGATACGCAGTATTTT.